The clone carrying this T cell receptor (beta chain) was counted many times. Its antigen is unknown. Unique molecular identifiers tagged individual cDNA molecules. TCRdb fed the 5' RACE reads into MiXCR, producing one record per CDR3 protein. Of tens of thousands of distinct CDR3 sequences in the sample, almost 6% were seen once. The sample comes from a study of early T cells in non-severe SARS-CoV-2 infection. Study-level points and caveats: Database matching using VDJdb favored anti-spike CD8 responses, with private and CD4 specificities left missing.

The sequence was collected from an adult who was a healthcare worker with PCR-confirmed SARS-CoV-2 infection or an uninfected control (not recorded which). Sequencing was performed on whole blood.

This CDR3 is CANELEQVYGYTF. The CDR3 region has the DNA TGTGCCAACGAGCTTGAGCAGGTCTATGGCTACACCTTC. The V and J genes are TRBV2 and TRBJ1-2; D unresolved. The CDR3 sequence is 13 residues long. Between the trimmed V and J ends, which lost 10 bases and 4 bases, there was a span of 16 bases. Germline V gives CDR1 SNHLY, CDR2 FYNNEI.